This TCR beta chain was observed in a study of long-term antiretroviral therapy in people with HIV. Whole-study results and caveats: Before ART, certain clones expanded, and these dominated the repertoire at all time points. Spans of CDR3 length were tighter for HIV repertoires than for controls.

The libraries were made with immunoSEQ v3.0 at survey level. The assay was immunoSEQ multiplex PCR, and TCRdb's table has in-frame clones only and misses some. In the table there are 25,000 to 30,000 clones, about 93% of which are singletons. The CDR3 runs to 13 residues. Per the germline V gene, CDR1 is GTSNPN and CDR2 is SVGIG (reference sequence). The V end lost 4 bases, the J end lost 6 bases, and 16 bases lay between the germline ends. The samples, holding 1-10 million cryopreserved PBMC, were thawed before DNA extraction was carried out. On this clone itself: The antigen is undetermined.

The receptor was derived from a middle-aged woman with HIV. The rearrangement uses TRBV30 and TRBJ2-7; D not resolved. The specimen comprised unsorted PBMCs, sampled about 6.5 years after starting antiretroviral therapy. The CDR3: CAWTPSPAGEQYF. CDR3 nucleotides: TGTGCCTGGACCCCGAGCCCCGCCGGCGAGCAGTACTTC.